The rows below give T cell receptor beta chains drawn from one sample of a study of cytomegalovirus exposure and HLA in healthy donors. The assay was immunoSEQ multiplex PCR, and TCRdb's table has in-frame clones only and misses some. The sample contains 130,000 to 150,000 clones, approximately 80% of which appear only once. Sequenced sample: PBMCs. The receptors shown here come from a male donor in good health and CMV-seronegative. The CDR3 runs from the conserved cysteine through the conserved F or W. The D gene is left open where the match is weak. Rows may omit the clone size; those that give it use once, few, many or a size class.

once	16	TRBJ2-3	TRBV4-3	.	CASSQAQVGLTDTQYF	TGCGCCAGCAGCCAAGCCCAGGTGGGCCTCACAGATACGCAGTATTTT
.	14	TRBJ2-7	TRBV9	.	CASSVEDYTYEQYF	TGTGCCAGCAGCGTAGAGGACTACACCTACGAGCAGTACTTC
.	15	TRBJ1-2	TRBV5-1	.	CASSLGSPNQKGYTF	TGCGCCAGCAGCTTGGGATCCCCTAACCAAAAGGGCTACACCTTC
.	15	TRBJ1-2	TRBV5-1	.	CASTPGSEESYGYTF	TGCGCCAGCACCCCCGGGTCTGAAGAGAGCTATGGCTACACCTTC
once	13	TRBJ2-7	TRBV11-2	.	CASSSRRGGEQYF	TGTGCCAGCAGCTCGCGGCGGGGTGGCGAGCAGTACTTC
.	19	TRBJ2-2	TRBV2	TRBD2	CASSGDLAVGGRNTGELFF	TGTGCCAGCAGTGGGGATCTAGCGGTCGGGGGGAGGAACACCGGGGAGCTGTTTTTT
.	17	TRBJ1-1	TRBV4-1	TRBD1	CASSQDSDRVRWTEAFF	TGCGCCAGCAGCCAAGATAGCGACAGGGTACGATGGACTGAAGCTTTCTTT
.	14	TRBJ1-1	TRBV5-6	.	CASSSDLMNTEAFF	TGTGCCAGCAGCAGCGATCTTATGAACACTGAAGCTTTCTTT
.	13	TRBJ1-6	TRBV30	.	CAWSVRGNSPLHF	TGTGCCTGGAGTGTAAGGGGGAATTCACCCCTCCACTTT
.	13	TRBJ1-1	TRBV30	.	CAWSPMPGAEAFF	TGTGCCTGGAGTCCAATGCCGGGGGCTGAAGCTTTCTTT
.	12	TRBJ2-1	TRBV6-5	TRBD2	CASLGGANEQFF	TGTGCCAGCCTCGGGGGGGCGAATGAGCAGTTCTTC
.	14	TRBJ1-5	TRBV5-6	.	CASSSPGLNQPQHF	TGTGCCAGCAGCTCACCGGGATTGAATCAGCCCCAGCATTTT
.	17	TRBJ1-1	TRBV6-1	.	CASSGTPGRGGNTEAFF	TGTGCCAGCAGTGGGACCCCGGGACGGGGGGGGAACACTGAAGCTTTCTTT
once	15	TRBJ2-5	TRBV5-1	TRBD1	CASSRPDRLGETQYF	TGCGCCAGCAGCAGGCCGGACAGGCTTGGAGAGACCCAGTACTTC
.	15	TRBJ2-7	TRBV30	.	CAWSVGAGLAYEQYF	TGTGCCTGGAGTGTAGGGGCAGGCCTGGCCTACGAGCAGTACTTC
.	14	TRBJ1-1	TRBV10-2	TRBD1	CASSEATGVTEAFF	TGCGCCAGCAGTGAGGCGACAGGGGTCACTGAAGCTTTCTTT
.	15	TRBJ2-3	TRBV28	.	CASSSTGLRTDTQYF	TGTGCCAGCAGTTCGACAGGATTGCGGACAGATACGCAGTATTTT
.	15	TRBJ1-5	TRBV9	.	CASSVSSASNQPQHF	TGTGCCAGCAGCGTAAGTAGTGCTAGCAATCAGCCCCAGCATTTT
.	15	TRBJ1-4	TRBV23-1	.	CASSQSTTTNEKLFF	TGCGCCAGCAGTCAATCGACAACAACTAATGAAAAACTGTTTTTT
.	16	TRBJ2-1	TRBV29-1	.	CSVDHPQRSSYNEQFF	TGCAGCGTTGACCACCCACAACGGAGCTCCTACAATGAGCAGTTCTTC
few	12	TRBJ1-1	TRBV6-5	TRBD1	CATGGTGVEAFF	TGTGCCACCGGAGGGACAGGGGTGGAAGCTTTCTTT
.	10	TRBJ1-1	TRBV29-1	.	CSAQNTEAFF	TGCAGCGCCCAGAACACTGAAGCTTTCTTT